A selection of T cell receptor beta chains follows, all from one sample in a study of technical replicates of blood from a handful of donors. Sequenced by immunoSEQ multiplex PCR; TCRdb stores in-frame clones only, minus some. The sample yields just over 55,000 clones, around 93% seen once. The sample comprised PBMCs. The receptors here all came from a human donor in good health. Some clones in this sample may be carry-over from other donors' samples. The CDR3 runs from the conserved cysteine through the conserved F or W. The D gene is left open where the match is weak. Some rows mark clone size as missing; the rest say once, few, many or name a class of expanded clone.

clone_size,v_call,j_call,d_call,cdr3_aa,cdr3_nt
.,TRBV19,TRBJ2-1,TRBD1,CASRRDRGGSNEQFF,TGTGCCAGTAGAAGGGACAGGGGCGGCTCCAATGAGCAGTTCTTC
.,TRBV27,TRBJ2-7,.,CASSGGTEPYEQYF,TGTGCCAGCAGCGGAGGGACTGAACCCTACGAGCAGTACTTC
once,TRBV18,TRBJ2-7,TRBD1,CASSQGQVLGYEQYF,TGTGCCAGCTCCCAAGGACAGGTCCTCGGCTACGAGCAGTACTTC
.,TRBV29-1,TRBJ1-1,.,CSVARDSNTEAFF,TGCAGCGTTGCCCGTGACTCCAACACTGAAGCTTTCTTT
.,TRBV11-2,TRBJ1-1,TRBD1,CASTTYRGDSTEAFF,TGTGCCAGCACTACGTACAGGGGGGACAGCACTGAAGCTTTCTTT
.,TRBV2,TRBJ1-6,.,CASSAQGVNSPLHF,TGTGCCAGCAGTGCTCAGGGTGTCAATTCACCCCTCCACTTT
.,TRBV5-1,TRBJ2-3,TRBD1,CASSSGQAFEDTQYF,TGCGCCAGCAGCTCGGGACAGGCCTTTGAGGATACGCAGTATTTT
once,TRBV5-4,TRBJ1-1,.,CASSLWALNTEAFF,TGTGCCAGCAGCTTATGGGCCTTGAACACTGAAGCTTTCTTT
.,TRBV21-1,TRBJ2-5,.,CASSNDGGIGRETQYF,TGTGCCAGCAGCAATGATGGCGGGATAGGGAGAGAGACCCAGTACTTC
once,TRBV7-9,TRBJ2-3,TRBD2,CASSIYIAGGLTDTQYF,TGTGCCAGCAGCATATATATAGCGGGGGGTTTGACAGATACGCAGTATTTT
.,TRBV5-5,TRBJ1-5,TRBD1,CASSFGTGDQPQHF,TGTGCCAGCAGCTTCGGGACAGGGGACCAGCCCCAGCATTTT
.,TRBV4-1,TRBJ2-1,.,CASSQDRTSETFTSSYNEQFF,TGCGCCAGCAGCCAAGATCGAACTAGTGAGACCTTCACAAGCTCCTACAATGAGCAGTTCTTC
.,TRBV7-9,TRBJ1-4,.,CASSSSDSTNEKLFF,TGTGCCAGCAGCTCCTCGGACAGCACTAATGAAAAACTGTTTTTT
.,TRBV11-3,TRBJ2-3,.,CASSLDGQGGTQYF,TGTGCCAGCAGCTTAGATGGGCAGGGAGGAACGCAGTATTTT
.,TRBV4-1,TRBJ2-5,.,CASSQGWRDSETQYF,TGCGCCAGCAGCCAGGGGTGGCGGGATTCCGAGACCCAGTACTTC
.,TRBV7-8,TRBJ1-3,.,CASSLQDSARTIYF,TGTGCCAGCAGCTTACAAGACAGCGCGCGGACCATATATTTT
.,TRBV30,TRBJ2-1,.,CAWSVGLRNEQFF,TGTGCCTGGAGTGTGGGGCTCCGCAATGAGCAGTTCTTC
.,TRBV9,TRBJ2-5,TRBD2,CASSEGTSGGAVIETQYF,TGTGCCAGCAGCGAGGGGACTAGCGGGGGGGCGGTAATAGAGACCCAGTACTTC
.,TRBV4-3,TRBJ2-7,TRBD2,CASSRQWGGSFIYEQYF,TGCGCCAGCAGCCGGCAGTGGGGCGGGAGTTTCATCTACGAGCAGTACTTC
.,TRBV5-4,TRBJ1-2,TRBD1,CASSPGQGYGYTF,TGTGCCAGCAGCCCCGGACAGGGCTATGGCTACACCTTC
.,TRBV5-4,TRBJ2-5,.,CASSRAGPQETQYF,TGTGCCAGCAGCCGGGCGGGGCCTCAAGAGACCCAGTACTTC
.,TRBV5-4,TRBJ2-7,TRBD2,CASSLGLAGGYEQYF,TGTGCCAGCAGCTTAGGACTAGCGGGGGGCTACGAGCAGTACTTC
.,TRBV7-2,TRBJ2-7,TRBD2,CASSLTRLAEQYF,TGTGCCAGCAGCTTGACTAGACTAGCGGAGCAGTACTTC
.,TRBV5-1,TRBJ2-5,TRBD2,CASSEGLAGGVKETQYF,TGCGCCAGCAGCGAGGGACTAGCGGGGGGGGTCAAAGAGACCCAGTACTTC
.,TRBV5-1,TRBJ2-3,TRBD1,CASSLGPTGGTDTQYF,TGCGCCAGCAGCTTGGGCCCGACAGGGGGCACAGATACGCAGTATTTT
.,TRBV6-1,TRBJ2-6,TRBD2,CASSGWRGGARAGANVLTF,TGTGCCAGCAGTGGTTGGAGGGGAGGGGCTCGTGCGGGGGCCAACGTCCTGACTTTC